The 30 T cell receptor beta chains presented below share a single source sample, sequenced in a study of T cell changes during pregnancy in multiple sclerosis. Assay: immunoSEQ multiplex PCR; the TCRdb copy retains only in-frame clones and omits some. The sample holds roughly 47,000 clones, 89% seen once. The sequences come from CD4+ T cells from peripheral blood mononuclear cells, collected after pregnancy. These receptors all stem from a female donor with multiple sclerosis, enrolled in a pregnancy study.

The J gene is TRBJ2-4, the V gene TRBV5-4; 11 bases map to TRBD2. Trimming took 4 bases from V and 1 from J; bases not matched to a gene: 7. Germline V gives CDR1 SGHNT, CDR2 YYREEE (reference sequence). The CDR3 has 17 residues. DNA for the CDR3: TGTGCCAGCAGCCGAAGACTAGCGGGAATGGCCAAAAACATTCAGTACTTC. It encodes CASSRRLAGMAKNIQYF.

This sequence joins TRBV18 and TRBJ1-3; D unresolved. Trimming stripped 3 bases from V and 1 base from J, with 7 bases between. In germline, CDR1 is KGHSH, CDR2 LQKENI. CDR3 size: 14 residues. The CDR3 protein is CASSPRESGNTIYF. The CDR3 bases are TGTGCCAGCTCACCGAGGGAATCTGGAAACACCATATATTTT.

CDR3 coding DNA: TGTGCCAGCAGTGTTTCGGGGGGGGCGCTTATCTATGGCTACACCTTC. Protein sequence: CASSVSGGALIYGYTF. This rearrangement joins TRBV2 to TRBJ1-2; weak D call: TRBD1 (6 bases). Germline V gives CDR1 SNHLY, CDR2 FYNNEI. V was clipped by 4 bases and J by 4 bases, with 19 bases between them. The CDR3 sequence is 16 residues long.

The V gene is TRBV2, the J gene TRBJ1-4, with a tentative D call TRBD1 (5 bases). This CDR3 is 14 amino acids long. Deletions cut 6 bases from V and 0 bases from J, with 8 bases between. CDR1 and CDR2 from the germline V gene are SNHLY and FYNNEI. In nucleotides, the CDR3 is TGTGCCAGCAGGACAGCTTCAACTAATGAAAAACTGTTTTTT. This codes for CASRTASTNEKLFF.

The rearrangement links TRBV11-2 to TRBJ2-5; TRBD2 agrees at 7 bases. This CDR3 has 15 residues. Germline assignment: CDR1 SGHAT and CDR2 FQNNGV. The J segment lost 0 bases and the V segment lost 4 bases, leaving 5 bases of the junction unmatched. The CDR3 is CASSSSGWNQETQYF. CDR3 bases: TGTGCCAGCAGCTCTAGCGGTTGGAACCAAGAGACCCAGTACTTC.

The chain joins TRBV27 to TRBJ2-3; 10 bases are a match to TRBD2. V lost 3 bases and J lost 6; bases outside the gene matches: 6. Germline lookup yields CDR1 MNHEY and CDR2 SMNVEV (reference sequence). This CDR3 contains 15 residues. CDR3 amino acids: CASSFRLAGEDTQYF. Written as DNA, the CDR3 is TGTGCCAGCAGTTTTCGTCTAGCGGGAGAGGATACGCAGTATTTT.

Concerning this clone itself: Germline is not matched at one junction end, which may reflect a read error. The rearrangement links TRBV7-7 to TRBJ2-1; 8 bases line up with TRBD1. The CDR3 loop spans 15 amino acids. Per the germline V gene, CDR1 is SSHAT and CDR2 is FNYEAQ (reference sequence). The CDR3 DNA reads TGTGCTAGCAGCTCCGGACAGGGTGGTAACAATGAGCAGTTCTTC. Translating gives CASSSGQGGNNEQFF.

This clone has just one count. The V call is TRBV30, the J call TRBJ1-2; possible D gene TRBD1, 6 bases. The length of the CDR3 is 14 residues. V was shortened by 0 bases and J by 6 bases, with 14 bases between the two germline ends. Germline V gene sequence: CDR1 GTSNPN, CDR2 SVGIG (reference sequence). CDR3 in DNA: TGTGCCTGGAGTGTATCCTCCAGGGGTCATGGCTACACCTTC. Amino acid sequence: CAWSVSSRGHGYTF.

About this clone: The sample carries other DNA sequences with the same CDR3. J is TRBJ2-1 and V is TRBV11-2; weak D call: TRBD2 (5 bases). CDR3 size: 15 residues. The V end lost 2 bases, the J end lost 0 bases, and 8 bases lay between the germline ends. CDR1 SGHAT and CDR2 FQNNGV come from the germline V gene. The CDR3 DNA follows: TGTGCCAGCAGCTTATCGGGGAGCTCCTACAATGAGCAGTTCTTC. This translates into CASSLSGSSYNEQFF.

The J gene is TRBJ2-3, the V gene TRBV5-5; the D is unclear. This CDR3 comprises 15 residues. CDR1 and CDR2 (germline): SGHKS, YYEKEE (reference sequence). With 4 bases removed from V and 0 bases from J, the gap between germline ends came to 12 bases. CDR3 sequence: CASSLPTTSTDTQYF. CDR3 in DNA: TGTGCCAGCAGCCTCCCGACAACTAGCACAGATACGCAGTATTTT.

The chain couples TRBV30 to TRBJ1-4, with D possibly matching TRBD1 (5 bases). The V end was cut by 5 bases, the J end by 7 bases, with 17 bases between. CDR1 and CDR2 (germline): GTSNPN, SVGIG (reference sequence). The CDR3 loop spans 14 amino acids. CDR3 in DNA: TGTGCCTGGTCCTTGCAGGGCCCCGGTGAAAAACTGTTTTTT. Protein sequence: CAWSLQGPGEKLFF.

The DNA of the CDR3 is TGTGCCAGCAGCACCCAACTAGCGGTACCCTACAATGAGCAGTTCTTC. Translated: CASSTQLAVPYNEQFF. This chain joins TRBV7-6 and TRBJ2-1, with TRBD2 matching over 8 bases. J gave up 2 bases and V 5 bases, and 8 bases lay outside the gene matches. Germline V gene data show CDR1 as SGHVS and CDR2 as FNYEAQ. The length of the CDR3 is 16 residues.

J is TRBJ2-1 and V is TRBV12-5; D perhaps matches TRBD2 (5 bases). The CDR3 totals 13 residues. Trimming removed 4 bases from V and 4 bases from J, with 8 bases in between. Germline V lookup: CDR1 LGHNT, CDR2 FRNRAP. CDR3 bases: TGTGCTAGTGGTTCCGGGATTTACAATGAGCAGTTCTTC. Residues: CASGSGIYNEQFF.

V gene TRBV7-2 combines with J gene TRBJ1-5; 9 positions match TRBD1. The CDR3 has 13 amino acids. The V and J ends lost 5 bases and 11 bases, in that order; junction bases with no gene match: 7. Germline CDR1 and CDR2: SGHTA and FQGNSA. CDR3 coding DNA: TGTGCCAGCAGCGAGGACAGGGGAAGAGCCCAGCATTTT. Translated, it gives CASSEDRGRAQHF.

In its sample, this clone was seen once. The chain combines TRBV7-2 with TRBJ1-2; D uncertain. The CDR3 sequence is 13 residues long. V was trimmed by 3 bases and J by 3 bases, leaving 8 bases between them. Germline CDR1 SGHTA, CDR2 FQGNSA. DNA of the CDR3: TGTGCCAGCAGCTTGTTACAGTACTATGGCTACACCTTC. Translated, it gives CASSLLQYYGYTF.

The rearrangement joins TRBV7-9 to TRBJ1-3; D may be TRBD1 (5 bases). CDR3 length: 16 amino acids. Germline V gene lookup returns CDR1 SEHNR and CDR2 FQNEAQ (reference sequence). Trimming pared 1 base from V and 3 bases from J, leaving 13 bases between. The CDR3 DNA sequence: TGTGCCAGCAGCTTAGTCTCGCAGGGTTTTGGAAACACCATATATTTT. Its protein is CASSLVSQGFGNTIYF.

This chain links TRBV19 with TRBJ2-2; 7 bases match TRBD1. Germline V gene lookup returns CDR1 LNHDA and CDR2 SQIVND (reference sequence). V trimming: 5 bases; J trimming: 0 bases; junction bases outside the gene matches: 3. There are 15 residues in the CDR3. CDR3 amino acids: CASSLGTANTGELFF. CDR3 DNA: TGTGCCAGTAGTTTAGGGACAGCGAACACCGGGGAGCTGTTTTTT. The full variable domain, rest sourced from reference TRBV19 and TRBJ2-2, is DGGITQSPKYLFRKEGQNVTLSCEQNLNHDAMYWYRQDPGQGLRLIYYSQIVNDFQKGDIAEGYSVSREKKESFPLTVTSAQKNPTAFYLCASSLGTANTGELFFGEGSRLTVL.

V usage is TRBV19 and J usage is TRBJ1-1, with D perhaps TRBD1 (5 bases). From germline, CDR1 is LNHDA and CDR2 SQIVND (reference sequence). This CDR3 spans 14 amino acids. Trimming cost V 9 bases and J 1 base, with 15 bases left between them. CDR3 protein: CASTLRGENTEAFF. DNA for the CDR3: TGTGCCAGCACTCTTCGGGGGGAGAACACTGAAGCTTTCTTT.

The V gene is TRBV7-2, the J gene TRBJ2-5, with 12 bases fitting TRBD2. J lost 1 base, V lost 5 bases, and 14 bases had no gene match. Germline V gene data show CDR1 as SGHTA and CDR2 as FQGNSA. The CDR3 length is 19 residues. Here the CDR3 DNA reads TGTGCCAGCAGCGGGACCCTAGCGGGAGGGGGCCCGAGCCAAGAGACCCAGTACTTC. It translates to CASSGTLAGGGPSQETQYF.

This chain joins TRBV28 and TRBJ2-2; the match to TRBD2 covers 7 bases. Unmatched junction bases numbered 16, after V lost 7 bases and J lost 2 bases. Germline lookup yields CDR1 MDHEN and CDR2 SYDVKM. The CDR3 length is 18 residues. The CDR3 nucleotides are TGTGCCAGCAACTCTATCGGCGGGGGAGGGACCAACACCGGGGAGCTGTTTTTT. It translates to CASNSIGGGGTNTGELFF. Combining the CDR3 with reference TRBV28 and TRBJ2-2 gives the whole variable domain DVKVTQSSRYLVKRTGEKVFLECVQDMDHENMFWYRQDPGLGLRLIYFSYDVKMKEKGDIPEGYSVSREKKERFSLILESASTNQTSMYLCASNSIGGGGTNTGELFFGEGSRLTVL.

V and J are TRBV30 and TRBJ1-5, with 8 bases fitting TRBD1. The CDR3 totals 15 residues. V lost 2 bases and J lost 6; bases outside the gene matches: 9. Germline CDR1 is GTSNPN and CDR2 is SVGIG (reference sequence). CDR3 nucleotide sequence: TGTGCCTGGAGTCAGGGGGCTGCGATAGGTCAGCCCCAGCATTTT. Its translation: CAWSQGAAIGQPQHF.

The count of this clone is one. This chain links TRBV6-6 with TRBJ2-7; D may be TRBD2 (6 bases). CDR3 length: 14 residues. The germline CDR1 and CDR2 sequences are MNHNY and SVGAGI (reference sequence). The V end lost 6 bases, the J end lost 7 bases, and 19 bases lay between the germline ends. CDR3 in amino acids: CASSQDGSSGEQYF. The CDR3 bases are TGTGCCAGCAGCCAGGACGGGAGTTCGGGAGAGCAGTACTTC.

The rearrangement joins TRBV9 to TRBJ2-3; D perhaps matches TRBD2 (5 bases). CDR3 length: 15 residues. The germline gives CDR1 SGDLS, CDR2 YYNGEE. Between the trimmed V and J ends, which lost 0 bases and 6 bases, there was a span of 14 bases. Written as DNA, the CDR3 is TGTGCCAGCAGCGTAGGTACCGTGGGAGTGGATACGCAGTATTTT. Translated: CASSVGTVGVDTQYF.

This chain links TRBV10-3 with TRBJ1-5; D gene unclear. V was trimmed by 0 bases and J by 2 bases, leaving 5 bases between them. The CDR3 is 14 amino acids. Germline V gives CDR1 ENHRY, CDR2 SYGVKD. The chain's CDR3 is CAISESVGNQPQHF. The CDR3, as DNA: TGTGCCATCAGTGAGTCCGTAGGCAATCAGCCCCAGCATTTT.

The CDR3 loop reads CALSRDRDNEQFF. For the CDR3, the DNA is TGTGCCCTCTCACGGGACAGGGACAATGAGCAGTTCTTC. The rearrangement uses TRBV10-3 and TRBJ2-1, with 9 bases that match TRBD1. The CDR3 is 13 residues long. The germline gives CDR1 ENHRY, CDR2 SYGVKD. The ends lost 11 bases at V and 5 bases at J; junction bases unmatched: 7.

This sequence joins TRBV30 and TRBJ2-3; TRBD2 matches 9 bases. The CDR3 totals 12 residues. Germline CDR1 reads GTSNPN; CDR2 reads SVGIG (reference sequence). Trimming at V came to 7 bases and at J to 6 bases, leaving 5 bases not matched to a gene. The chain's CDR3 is CASLAGGDTQYF. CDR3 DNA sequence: TGTGCCTCTCTCGCGGGGGGGGATACGCAGTATTTT.

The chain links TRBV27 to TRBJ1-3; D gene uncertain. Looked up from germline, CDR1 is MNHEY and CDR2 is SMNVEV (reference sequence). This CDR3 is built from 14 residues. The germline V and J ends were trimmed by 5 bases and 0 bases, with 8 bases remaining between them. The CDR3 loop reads CASSPGFSGNTIYF. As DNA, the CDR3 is TGTGCCAGCAGTCCCGGGTTCTCTGGAAACACCATATATTTT.

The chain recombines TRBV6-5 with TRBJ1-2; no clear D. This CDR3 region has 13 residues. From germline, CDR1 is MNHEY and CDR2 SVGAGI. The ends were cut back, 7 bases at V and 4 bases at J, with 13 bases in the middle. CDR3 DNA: TGTGCCAGCATCGGAGGGATAGGCTATGGCTACACCTTC. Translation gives CASIGGIGYGYTF.

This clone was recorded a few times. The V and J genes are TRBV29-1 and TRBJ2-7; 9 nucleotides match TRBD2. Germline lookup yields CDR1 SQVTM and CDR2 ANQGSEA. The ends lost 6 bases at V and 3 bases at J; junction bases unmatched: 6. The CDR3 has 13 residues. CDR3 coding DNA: TGCAGCGTCTGCCCTAGCGGGAACTACGAGCAGTACTTC. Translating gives CSVCPSGNYEQYF.

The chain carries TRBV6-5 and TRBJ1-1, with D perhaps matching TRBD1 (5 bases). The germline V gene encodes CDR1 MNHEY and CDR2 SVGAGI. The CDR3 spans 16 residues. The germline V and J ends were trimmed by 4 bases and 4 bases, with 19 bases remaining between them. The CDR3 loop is CASSSTTRGFGTEAFF. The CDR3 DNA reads TGTGCCAGCAGTTCCACGACGCGGGGGTTCGGCACTGAAGCTTTCTTT.